This T cell receptor beta chain was identified during a study of shared clonotypes between healthy human individuals (dated by TCRdb to 2018 to 2021). Study-level background: The cohort comprised two women and three men aged 18 to 49 years. For each donor, three plates each were used for CD4 naive and CD4 memory, two plates were used for CD8 naive, and one plate was used for CD8 memory. To estimate repertoire size and how much clonotypes are shared between individuals, the study performed deep sequencing of blood TCR repertoires from a handful of healthy adults. Different laboratories and diverse techniques were used to prepare libraries and sequence TCR repertoires, to increase sequencing depth and limit assay-specific biases. Per donor, leukapheresis produced somewhere between about 0.8 and 9 billion PBMCs.

The donors were healthy, HIV-negative adults who had no recently reported acute infections or vaccinations. Only Caucasian adults living in Nashville, Tennessee, USA were represented among the donors. CD4+ T cells were enriched by magnetic negative selection, after which naive cells were positively selected on CD45RA and the negative fraction was taken as the memory subset. Blood was obtained by leukapheresis, after which PBMCs were separated by Ficoll-Histopaque density gradient centrifugation and cryopreserved in liquid nitrogen vapor phase. Analytical flow cytometry was used to check the purity and quantity of each magnetically sorted T cell population. From each sorted fraction, genomic DNA was isolated and quantified by UV absorbance on a Nanodrop 2000c. Using the deep immunoSEQ assay, multiplex PCR amplified TCR CDR3 regions from genomic DNA. For each cell subset, the extracted genomic DNA was distributed evenly across all wells of several immunoSEQ 96-well plates, and each plate served as one replicate. For sorted subsets, each replicate PCR was loaded with roughly 190 ng genomic DNA, equivalent to 25,000 to 30,000 T cell genomes. Purified libraries were quantified with a Qubit 3.0 fluorometer, sized on a Bioanalyzer 2100, and re-quantified with the KAPA Library Quantification kit. Each immunoSEQ 96-well plate was sequenced on its own single-read 150-cycle Illumina NextSeq 550 flow cell. The published analysis was carried out like this. The immunoSEQ output contained only junctional sequences without quality scores, so filtering could not match that applied to full-length reads. To assign V/J genes and CDR3, sequences were annotated against IMGT germline references using PyIR, a Python wrapper for IgBLAST v1.9. Reads were removed for weak V/J assignments (E-value above 1e-6), missing CDR3, stop codons, out-of-frame junctions, or ambiguous translated residues. V3J clonotypes were defined as sequences sharing the same inferred V gene, J gene, and CDR3 amino acid sequence. To compute the percentage overlap between repertoires, the number of shared unique clonotypes was divided by the size of the smaller repertoire. Repertoire richness was assessed with RTK rarefaction, the Chao1 estimator, and Recon v2.1 estimates of unobserved clonotypes. For all TCRbeta clonotypes obtained by the gDNA method from a handful of donors, generation probabilities were computed with OLGA. TCRdb mirrors the immuneACCESS table, restricted to in-frame sequences. Some clones are absent from its copies; in checked studies, under half trace to an unresolved V gene, and the reason for the others is unknown. The D gene and trimming were derived from the DNA, and the V and J assignments and clone size from that table. The sample data list 2 million to 2.5 million clones, and around 92% of these were observed just once. 0.3% to 0.4% of the sample is taken by the ten largest.

Counted from cysteine to phenylalanine, this CDR3 has 15 amino acids. The DNA shown is the 45-base CDR3, in frame from base 1. Deletion took 1 base off V and 4 bases off J, with a span of 10 bases between the germline ends. The germline V gene encodes CDR1 MGHDK and CDR2 SYGVNS. In the case of this clone: Its antigen remains undetermined. Base-call qualities are not available, and no considerably larger clone is one nucleotide away.

Broad study findings and their caveats: Pairwise subsampling indicated that sequencing depth was expected to affect the degree of clonotype sharing among donors. Because the study included a small number of donors, the genetic and exposure-history diversity represented was limited. Sampling was restricted to blood, and TCR repertoires in tissue are likely to differ from TCR repertoires in blood. Sharing across a few donors was observed for around 5% of naive CD4, over 3% of naive CD8, about 2.3% of memory CD4, and roughly 0.4% of memory CD8 clonotypes. Naive subsets generally had larger estimated clonotype richness than memory subsets did. Compared with non-shared clonotypes, the clonotypes found in all four sorted-subset donors had higher generation probabilities. Rarefaction of sorted-subset datasets indicated incomplete sequencing despite the large sequencing depth.

Specimen: naive CD4+ T cells from PBMCs. The cell subset or site label, read with the paper, signifies: CD45RA+ positively selected. The sequence links TRBV25-1 to TRBJ1-4; there is no confident call for the D gene. This TCR was sampled from a man younger than 35 in good health. Some clones in this sample may be carry-over from other donors' samples. The CDR3 here reads CASSESRGDNEKLFF. The DNA sequence is TGTGCCAGCAGTGAATCACGCGGGGATAATGAAAAACTGTTTTTT.